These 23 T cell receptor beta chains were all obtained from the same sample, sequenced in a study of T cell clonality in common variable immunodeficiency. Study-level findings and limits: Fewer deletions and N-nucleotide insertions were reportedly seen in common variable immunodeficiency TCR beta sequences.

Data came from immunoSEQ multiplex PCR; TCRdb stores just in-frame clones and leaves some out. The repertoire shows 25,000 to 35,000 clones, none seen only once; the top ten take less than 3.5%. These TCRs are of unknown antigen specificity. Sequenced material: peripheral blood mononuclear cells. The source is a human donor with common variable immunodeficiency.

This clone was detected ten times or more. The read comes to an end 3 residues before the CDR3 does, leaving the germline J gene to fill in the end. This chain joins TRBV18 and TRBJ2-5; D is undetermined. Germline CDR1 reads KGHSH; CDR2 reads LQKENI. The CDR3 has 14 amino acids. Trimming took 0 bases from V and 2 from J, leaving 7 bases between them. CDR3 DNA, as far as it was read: TGTGCCAGCTCACCACCAAACAGTCAAGAGACC. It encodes CASSPPNSQET. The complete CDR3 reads CASSPPNSQETQYF. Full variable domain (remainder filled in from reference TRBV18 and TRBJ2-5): NAGVMQNPRHLVRRRGQEARLRCSPMKGHSHVYWYRQLPEEGLKFMVYLQKENIIDESGMPKERFSAEFPKEGPSILRIQQVVRGDSAAYFCASSPPNSQETQYFGPGTRLLVL.

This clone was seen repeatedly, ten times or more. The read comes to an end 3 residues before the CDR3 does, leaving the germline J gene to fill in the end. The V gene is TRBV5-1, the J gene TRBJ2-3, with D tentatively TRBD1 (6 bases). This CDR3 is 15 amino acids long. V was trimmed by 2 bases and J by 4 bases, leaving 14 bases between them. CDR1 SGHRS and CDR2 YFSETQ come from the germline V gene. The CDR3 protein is CASSLQLEGADTQYF. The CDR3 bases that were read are TGCGCCAGCAGCTTACAGCTCGAGGGGGCAGATACG.

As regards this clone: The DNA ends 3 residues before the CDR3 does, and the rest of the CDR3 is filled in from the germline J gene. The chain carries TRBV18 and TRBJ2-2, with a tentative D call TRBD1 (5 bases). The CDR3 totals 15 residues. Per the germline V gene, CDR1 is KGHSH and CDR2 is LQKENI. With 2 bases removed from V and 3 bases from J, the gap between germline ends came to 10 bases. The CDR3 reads CASSPTGADTGELFF. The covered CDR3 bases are TGTGCCAGCTCACCAACTGGGGCGGACACCGGGGAG.

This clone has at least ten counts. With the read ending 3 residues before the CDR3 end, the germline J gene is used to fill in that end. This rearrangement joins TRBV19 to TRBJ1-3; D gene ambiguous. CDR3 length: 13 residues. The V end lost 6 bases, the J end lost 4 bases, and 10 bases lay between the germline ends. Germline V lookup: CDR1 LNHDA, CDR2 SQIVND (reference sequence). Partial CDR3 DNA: TGTGCCAGTAGCACAGAGAGGGGAAACACC. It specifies CASSTERGNT. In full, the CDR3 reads CASSTERGNTIYF.

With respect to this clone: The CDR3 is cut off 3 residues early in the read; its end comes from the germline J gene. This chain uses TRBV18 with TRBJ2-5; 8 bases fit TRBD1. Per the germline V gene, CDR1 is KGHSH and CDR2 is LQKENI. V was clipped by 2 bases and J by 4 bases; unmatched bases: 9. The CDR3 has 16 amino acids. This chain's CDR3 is CASSPFGQGAPETQYF. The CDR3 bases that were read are TGTGCCAGCTCACCATTCGGACAGGGAGCTCCAGAGACC.

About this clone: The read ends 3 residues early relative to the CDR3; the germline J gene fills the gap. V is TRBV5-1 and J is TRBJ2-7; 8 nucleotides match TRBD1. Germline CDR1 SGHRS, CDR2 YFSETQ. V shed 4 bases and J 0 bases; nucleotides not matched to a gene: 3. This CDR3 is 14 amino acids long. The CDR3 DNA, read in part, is TGCGCCAGCAGCCGGGACAGGACCTCCTACGAG. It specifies CASSRDRTSYE. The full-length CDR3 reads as CASSRDRTSYEQYF.

CDR3 bases read: TGTGCCAGCGGGTCTAGCGGAAGCAACGAG. As protein: CASGSSGSNE. The entire CDR3 is CASGSSGSNEQYF. V usage is TRBV7-9 and J usage is TRBJ2-7, with 7 bases matching TRBD2. The CDR3 end falls 3 residues outside the read, so it is completed with the germline J gene. The CDR3 runs 13 residues. In germline, CDR1 is SEHNR, CDR2 FQNEAQ (reference sequence). J was trimmed by 5 bases and V by 8 bases; bases with no gene match: 9.

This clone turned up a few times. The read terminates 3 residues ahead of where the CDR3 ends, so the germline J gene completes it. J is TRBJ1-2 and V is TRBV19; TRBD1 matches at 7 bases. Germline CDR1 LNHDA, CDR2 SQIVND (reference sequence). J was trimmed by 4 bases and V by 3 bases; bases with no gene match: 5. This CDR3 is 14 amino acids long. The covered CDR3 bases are TGTGCCAGTAGTATTCCGGGACAGACCTATGGC. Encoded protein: CASSIPGQTYG. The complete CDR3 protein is CASSIPGQTYGYTF.

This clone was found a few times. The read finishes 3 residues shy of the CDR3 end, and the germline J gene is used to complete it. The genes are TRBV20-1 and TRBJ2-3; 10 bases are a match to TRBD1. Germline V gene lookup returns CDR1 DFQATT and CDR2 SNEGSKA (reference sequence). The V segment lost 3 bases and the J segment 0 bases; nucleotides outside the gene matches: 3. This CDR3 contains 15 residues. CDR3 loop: CSARDRGISTDTQYF. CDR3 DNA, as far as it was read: TGCAGTGCTAGGGACAGGGGGATTAGCACAGATACG.

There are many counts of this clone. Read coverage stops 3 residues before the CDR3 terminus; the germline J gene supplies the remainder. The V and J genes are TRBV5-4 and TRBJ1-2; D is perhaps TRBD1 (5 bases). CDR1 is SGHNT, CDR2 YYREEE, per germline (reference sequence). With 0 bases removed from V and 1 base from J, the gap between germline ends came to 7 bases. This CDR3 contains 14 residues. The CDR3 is CASSLDDSNYGYTF. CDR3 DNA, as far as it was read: TGTGCCAGCAGCTTGGATGACAGTAACTATGGC.

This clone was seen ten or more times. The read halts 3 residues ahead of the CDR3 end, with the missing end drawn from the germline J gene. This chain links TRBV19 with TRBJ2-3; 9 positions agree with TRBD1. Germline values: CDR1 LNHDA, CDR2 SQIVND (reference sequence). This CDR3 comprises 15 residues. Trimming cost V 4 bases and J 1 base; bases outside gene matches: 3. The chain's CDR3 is CASSTTGGGTDTQYF. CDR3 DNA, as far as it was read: TGTGCCAGTAGTACGACAGGGGGTGGCACAGATACG.

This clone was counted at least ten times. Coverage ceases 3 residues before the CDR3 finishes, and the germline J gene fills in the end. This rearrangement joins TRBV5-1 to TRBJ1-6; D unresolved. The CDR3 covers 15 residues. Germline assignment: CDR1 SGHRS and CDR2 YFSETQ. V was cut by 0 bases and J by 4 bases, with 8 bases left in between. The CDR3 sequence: CASSLDSSYNSPLHF. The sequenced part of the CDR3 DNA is TGCGCCAGCAGCTTGGACAGTTCGTATAATTCACCC.

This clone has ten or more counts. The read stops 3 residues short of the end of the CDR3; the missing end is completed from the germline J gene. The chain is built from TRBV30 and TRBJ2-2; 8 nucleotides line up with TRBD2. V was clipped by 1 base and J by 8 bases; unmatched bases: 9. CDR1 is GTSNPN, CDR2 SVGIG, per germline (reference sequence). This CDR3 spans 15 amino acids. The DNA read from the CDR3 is TGTGCCTGGAGTGCGGTCCCGGGAGGGGCGGGGGAG. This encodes CAWSAVPGGAGE. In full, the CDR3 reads CAWSAVPGGAGELFF. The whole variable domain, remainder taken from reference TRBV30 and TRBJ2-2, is SQTIHQWPATLVQPVGSPLSLECTVEGTSNPNLYWYRQAAGRGLQLLFYSVGIGQISSEVPQNLSASRPQDRQFILSSKKLLLSDSGFYLCAWSAVPGGAGELFFGEGSRLTVL.

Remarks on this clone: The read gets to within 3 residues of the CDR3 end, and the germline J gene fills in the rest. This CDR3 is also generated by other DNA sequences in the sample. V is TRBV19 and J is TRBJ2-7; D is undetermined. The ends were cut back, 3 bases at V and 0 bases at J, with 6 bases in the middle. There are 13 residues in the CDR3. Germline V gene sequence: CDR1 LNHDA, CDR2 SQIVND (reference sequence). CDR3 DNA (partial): TGTGCCAGTAGTATTCGCGACTCCTACGAG. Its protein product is CASSIRDSYE. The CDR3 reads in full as CASSIRDSYEQYF.

CDR3 DNA, as far as it was read: TGCGCCAGCAGCTTCAGGACTTATCAGGATGAG. Translated: CASSFRTYQDE. The CDR3 in full is CASSFRTYQDEQFF. This sequence joins TRBV5-1 and TRBJ2-1; possible D gene TRBD2, 5 bases. The observed sequence ends 3 residues before the CDR3 terminus, with the missing tail filled in from the germline J gene. The CDR3 totals 14 residues. The germline V and J ends were trimmed by 2 bases and 8 bases, with 14 bases remaining between them. The germline V gene has CDR1 SGHRS and CDR2 YFSETQ.

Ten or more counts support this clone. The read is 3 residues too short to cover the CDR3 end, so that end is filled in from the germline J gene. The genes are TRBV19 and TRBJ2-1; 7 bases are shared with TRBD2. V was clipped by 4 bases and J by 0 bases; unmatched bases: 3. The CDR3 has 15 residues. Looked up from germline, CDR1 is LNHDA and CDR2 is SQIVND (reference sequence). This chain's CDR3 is CASSSGSSSYNEQFF. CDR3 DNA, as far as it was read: TGTGCCAGTAGTAGCGGGAGTTCCTCCTACAATGAG.

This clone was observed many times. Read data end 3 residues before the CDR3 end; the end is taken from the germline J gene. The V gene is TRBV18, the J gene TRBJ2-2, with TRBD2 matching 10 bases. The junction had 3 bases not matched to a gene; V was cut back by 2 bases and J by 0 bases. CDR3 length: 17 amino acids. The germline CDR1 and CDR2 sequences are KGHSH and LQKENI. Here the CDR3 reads CASSPRLAGANTGELFF. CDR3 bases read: TGTGCCAGCTCACCAAGACTAGCGGGCGCGAACACCGGGGAG.

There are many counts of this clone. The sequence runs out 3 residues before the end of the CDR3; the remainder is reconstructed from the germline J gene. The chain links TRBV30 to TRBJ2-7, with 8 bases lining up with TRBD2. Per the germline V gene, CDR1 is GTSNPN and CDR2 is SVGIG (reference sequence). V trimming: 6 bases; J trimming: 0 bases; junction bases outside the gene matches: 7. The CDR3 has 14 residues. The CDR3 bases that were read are TGTGCCTGCAGTAAGCGGGGGAGCTCCTACGAG. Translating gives CACSKRGSSYE. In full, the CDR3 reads CACSKRGSSYEQYF.

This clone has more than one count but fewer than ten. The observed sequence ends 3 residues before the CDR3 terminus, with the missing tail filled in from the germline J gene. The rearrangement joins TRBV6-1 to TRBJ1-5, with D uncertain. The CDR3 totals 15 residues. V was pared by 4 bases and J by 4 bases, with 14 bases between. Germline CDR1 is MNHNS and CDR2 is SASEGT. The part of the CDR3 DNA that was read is TGTGCCAGCAGTGGACTAGGCGACGCTAATCAGCCC. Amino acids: CASSGLGDANQP. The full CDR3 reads CASSGLGDANQPQHF.

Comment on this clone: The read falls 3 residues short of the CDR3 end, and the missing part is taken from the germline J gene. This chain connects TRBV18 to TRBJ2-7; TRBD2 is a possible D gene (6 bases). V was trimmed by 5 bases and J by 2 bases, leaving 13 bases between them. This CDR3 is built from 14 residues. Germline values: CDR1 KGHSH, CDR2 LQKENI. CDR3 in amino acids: CASSTGLPPYEQYF. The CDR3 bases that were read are TGTGCCAGCTCAACTGGACTACCGCCCTACGAG.

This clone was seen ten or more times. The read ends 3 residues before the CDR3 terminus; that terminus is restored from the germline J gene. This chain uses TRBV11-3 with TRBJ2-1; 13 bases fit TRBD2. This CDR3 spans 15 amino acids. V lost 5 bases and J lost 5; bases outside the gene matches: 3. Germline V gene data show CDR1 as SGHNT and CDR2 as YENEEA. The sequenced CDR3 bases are TGTGCCAGCAGCCCGGGACTAGCGGGAAACAATGAG. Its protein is CASSPGLAGNNE. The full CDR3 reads CASSPGLAGNNEQFF.

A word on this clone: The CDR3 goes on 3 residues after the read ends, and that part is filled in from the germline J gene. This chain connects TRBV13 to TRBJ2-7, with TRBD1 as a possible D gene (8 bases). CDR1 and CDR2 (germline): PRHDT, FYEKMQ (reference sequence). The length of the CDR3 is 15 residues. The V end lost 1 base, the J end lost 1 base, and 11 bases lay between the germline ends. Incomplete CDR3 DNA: TGTGCCAGCAGCTTAGTACAGGGGGGGTCCTACGAG. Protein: CASSLVQGGSYE. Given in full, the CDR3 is CASSLVQGGSYEQYF.

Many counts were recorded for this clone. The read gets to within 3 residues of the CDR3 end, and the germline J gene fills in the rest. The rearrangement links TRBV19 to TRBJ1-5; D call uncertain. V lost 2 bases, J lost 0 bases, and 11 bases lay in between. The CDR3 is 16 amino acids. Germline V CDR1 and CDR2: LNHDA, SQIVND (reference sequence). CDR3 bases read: TGTGCCAGTAGTATATTGATAGGGCTTAGCAATCAGCCC. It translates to CASSILIGLSNQP. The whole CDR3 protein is CASSILIGLSNQPQHF.